This passage covers 6 T cell receptor beta chains from one sample sequenced in a study of CD8+ T cells in alopecia areata. Extraction and reverse transcription of RNA yielded cDNA as the sequencing template. Clones were read by immunoSEQ multiplex PCR, and TCRdb kept only the in-frame ones, dropping some. The sample lists roughly 100,000 clones; 55% were seen once. Sequencing was done on a sample of CD4+ T cells sorted from blood. These receptors all come from a human donor in good health.

This clone was seen once. This chain uses TRBV15 with TRBJ2-1; D possibly matches TRBD1 or TRBD2 (5 bases each). CDR1 is LNHNV and CDR2 is YYDKDF in the germline V gene (reference sequence). This CDR3 region has 17 residues. The V and J ends lost 0 bases and 8 bases respectively, with 20 bases between them. The CDR3 coding sequence is TGTGCCACCAGCAGAGATCTTGGCAGGGAGTTAAGGGATGAGCAGTTCTTC. Its protein product is CATSRDLGRELRDEQFF.

The chain links TRBV4-3 to TRBJ1-1, with D perhaps TRBD1 (5 bases). Germline assignment: CDR1 LGHNA and CDR2 YSLEER. This CDR3 contains 14 residues. Trimming left V 8 bases short and J 0 bases short, with 13 bases between. The CDR3 here is CASSRGDLNTEAFF. The CDR3 DNA is TGCGCCAGCTCCCGGGGGGACTTGAACACTGAAGCTTTCTTT.

V is TRBV27 and J is TRBJ1-2; tentatively, D is TRBD1 (5 bases). CDR3 length: 15 amino acids. Germline assignment: CDR1 MNHEY and CDR2 SMNVEV (reference sequence). Trimming removed 1 base at V and 4 bases at J, with 13 bases between. The CDR3 reads CASSLYGREGYGYTF. The CDR3 DNA reads TGTGCCAGCAGTTTATATGGCAGGGAAGGCTATGGCTACACCTTC.

This clone occurred a few times. The same CDR3 arises from other DNA sequences in this sample as well. This chain uses TRBV6-6 with TRBJ1-2; TRBD1 aligns across 7 bases. The CDR3 extends over 13 amino acids. V shed 6 bases, J shed 3 bases, and the junction held 4 bases outside the gene matches. Germline V lookup: CDR1 MNHNY, CDR2 SVGAGI (reference sequence). CDR3 in amino acids: CASSPTGDYGYTF. The CDR3 DNA sequence: TGTGCCAGCAGCCCTACAGGGGACTATGGCTACACCTTC.

The chain combines TRBV29-1 with TRBJ2-1; D is perhaps TRBD2 (6 bases). Trimming took off 5 bases at V and 7 bases at J, with 9 bases between the two ends. This CDR3 contains 11 residues. From germline, CDR1 is SQVTM and CDR2 ANQGSEA. CDR3 region: CSVSRGNEQFF. Here the CDR3 DNA reads TGCAGCGTTTCCCGGGGGAATGAGCAGTTCTTC.

This clone appeared a few times. This chain uses TRBV23-1 with TRBJ2-1; 9 nucleotides agree with TRBD1. TRBV23-1 is an ORF, and what it does is uncertain. The CDR3 totals 17 residues. V lost 0 bases, J lost 4 bases, and 7 bases stayed unmatched. The CDR3 loop is CASSQSQQGAKYNEQFF. Written as DNA, the CDR3 is TGCGCCAGCAGTCAATCGCAACAGGGGGCGAAGTACAATGAGCAGTTCTTC.